These 28 T cell receptor beta chains came from one sample sequenced in a study of naive and memory T cell subsets. Treatment given: skin biopsy from PPD injection site in Mantoux-positive individual. A UMI-containing oligonucleotide was joined by 3' ligation to the TCR cDNA template. Ligated cDNA underwent four rounds of PCR with nested alpha and beta constant region primers and SP2. Via MiXCR, TCRdb re-called the UMI-ligation and nested PCR reads, giving one row per CDR3 protein. Found here are under 35,000 distinct CDR3 sequences, roughly 7.3% of them singletons; the top ten hold approximately 3.1%. Sequenced here: skin, sampled from a tuberculin skin test site. Every receptor here comes from an adult in good health.

This chain uses TRBV18 with TRBJ1-3; weak D call: TRBD1 (6 bases). With 6 bases removed from V and 0 bases from J, the gap between germline ends came to 12 bases. Germline V gives CDR1 KGHSH, CDR2 LQKENI. This CDR3 spans 15 amino acids. As DNA, the CDR3 is TGTGCCAGCTCGGGGGCGCTTGACTCTGGAAACACCATATATTTT. Translation: CASSGALDSGNTIYF.

This clonotype showed up many times. The chain links TRBV5-1 to TRBJ2-3; 8 bases line up with TRBD2. With V trimmed by 2 bases and J by 2 bases, 7 bases remained unmatched. This CDR3 has 16 residues. CDR1 and CDR2 (germline): SGHRS, YFSETQ. CDR3 protein: CASSLPIAGTTDTQYF. The CDR3 region has the DNA TGCGCCAGCAGCTTACCTATAGCGGGGACCACAGATACGCAGTATTTT.

This clonotype was recorded a few times. The V and J genes are TRBV11-1 and TRBJ2-7; 12 bases line up with TRBD1. After removal of 4 bases from V and 4 bases from J, the junction contained 14 bases not matched to a gene. CDR3 size: 18 residues. Germline CDR1 and CDR2: SGHAT and FQDESV (reference sequence). The CDR3 reads CASSSPRDGTGGKYEQYF. CDR3 nucleotide sequence: TGTGCCAGCAGCTCCCCGCGGGATGGGACAGGGGGCAAGTACGAGCAGTACTTC.

This clonotype occurred many times. The chain joins TRBV5-1 to TRBJ2-3; 8 bases agree with TRBD2. The V and J ends lost 4 bases and 2 bases, in that order; junction bases with no gene match: 3. The CDR3 sequence is 14 residues long. Germline CDR1 reads SGHRS; CDR2 reads YFSETQ. CDR3 loop: CASSGGGYTDTQYF. In DNA, the CDR3 is TGCGCCAGCAGCGGCGGGGGGTACACAGATACGCAGTATTTT.

This clonotype was seen more than once but under ten times. V is TRBV29-1 and J is TRBJ1-1; 9 positions match TRBD1. Germline V gene lookup returns CDR1 SQVTM and CDR2 ANQGSEA. V lost 0 bases to trimming and J lost 7 bases; unmatched junction nucleotides: 6. CDR3 size: 14 residues. The CDR3 nucleotides read TGCAGCGTTGAAGATTCGGACAGGGGTTATGAAGCTTTCTTT. Amino acids: CSVEDSDRGYEAFF.

The V call is TRBV5-5, the J call TRBJ2-1, with 9 nucleotides matching TRBD2. Germline lookup yields CDR1 SGHKS and CDR2 YYEKEE (reference sequence). Trimming took 0 bases from V and 6 from J; bases not matched to a gene: 4. This CDR3 is 15 amino acids long. The CDR3 region is CASSLAKRGVNEQFF. The CDR3 DNA sequence: TGTGCCAGCAGCTTGGCGAAGCGGGGGGTCAATGAGCAGTTCTTC. Filled out from reference TRBV5-5 and TRBJ2-1, the complete variable domain reads DAGVTQSPTHLIKTRGQQVTLRCSPISGHKSVSWYQQVLGQGPQFIFQYYEKEERGRGNFPDRFSARQFPNYSSELNVNALLLGDSALYLCASSLAKRGVNEQFFGPGTRLTVL.

This clonotype came up many times. V gene TRBV3-1 combines with J gene TRBJ2-5; D is possibly TRBD1 (6 bases). Germline V lookup: CDR1 LGHDT, CDR2 YNNKEL (reference sequence). Trimming took 1 base from V and 9 from J, leaving 6 bases between them. The CDR3 runs 11 residues. The chain's CDR3 is CASSQAGAQYF. Here the CDR3 DNA reads TGTGCCAGCAGCCAAGCAGGGGCCCAGTACTTC.

This clonotype was seen at least ten times. The chain uses TRBV12-3 or TRBV12-4 and TRBJ1-3; D uncertain. Trimming took 2 bases from V and 2 from J, leaving 7 bases between them. This CDR3 comprises 14 residues. Here the CDR3 DNA reads TGTGCCAGCAGTTTATCCGGGACTGGAAACACCATATATTTT. It yields the protein CASSLSGTGNTIYF.

A few counts support this clonotype. The chain employs TRBV7-9 and TRBJ2-1; the match to TRBD2 covers 12 bases. The CDR3 loop spans 16 amino acids. Germline assignment: CDR1 SEHNR and CDR2 FQNEAQ (reference sequence). Unmatched junction bases numbered 10, after V lost 8 bases and J lost 5 bases. CDR3 DNA sequence: TGTGCCAGCGCCCCCCCCACTAGCGGGGGGAACAATGAGCAGTTCTTC. This sequence encodes CASAPPTSGGNNEQFF.

In this sample, this clonotype turned up many times. This chain connects TRBV6-1 to TRBJ1-4, with unresolved D. Trimming cost V 5 bases and J 6 bases, with 4 bases left between them. Germline V lookup: CDR1 MNHNS, CDR2 SASEGT. CDR3 size: 11 residues. CDR3 bases: TGTGCCAGCAGTAGAGATGAAAAACTGTTTTTT. This encodes CASSRDEKLFF.

This clonotype was seen many times. This chain uses TRBV19 with TRBJ2-7; 8 positions match TRBD1. The V and J ends lost 3 bases and 3 bases, in that order; junction bases with no gene match: 4. The CDR3 is 14 residues long. Germline V gene data show CDR1 as LNHDA and CDR2 as SQIVND (reference sequence). CDR3 amino acids: CASSITGTGYEQYF. Written as DNA, the CDR3 is TGTGCCAGTAGTATTACCGGGACAGGCTACGAGCAGTACTTC.

This clonotype has ten or more counts. This rearrangement joins TRBV6-5 to TRBJ1-2; the match to TRBD1 covers 10 bases. Per germline, CDR1 MNHEY and CDR2 SVGAGI. CDR3 length equals 16 residues. The V segment lost 0 bases and the J segment 4 bases; nucleotides outside the gene matches: 5. Here the CDR3 reads CASSYSGQGFGYGYTF. The CDR3 nucleotides are TGTGCCAGCAGTTACTCGGGACAGGGGTTTGGCTATGGCTACACCTTC.

This clonotype was counted many times. The rearrangement joins TRBV5-1 to TRBJ2-5; D is ambiguous. The CDR3 contains 11 residues. CDR1 is SGHRS, CDR2 YFSETQ, per germline. Trimming stripped 0 bases from V and 5 bases from J, with 2 bases between. The CDR3 region is CASSLDETQYF. CDR3 coding DNA: TGCGCCAGCAGCTTGGACGAGACCCAGTACTTC.

This chain joins TRBV20-1 and TRBJ1-6; 8 bases map to TRBD1. Germline V gene sequence: CDR1 DFQATT, CDR2 SNEGSKA (reference sequence). There are 14 residues in the CDR3. Trimming removed 5 bases from V and 7 bases from J; junction bases left unmatched: 7. CDR3: CSASGQGKNSPLHF. CDR3 DNA: TGCAGTGCTTCCGGACAGGGAAAGAATTCACCCCTCCACTTT.

In this sample, this clonotype turned up many times. CDR3 protein: CATAEQGYYEQYF. In DNA form, the CDR3 reads TGTGCCACGGCGGAACAGGGCTACTACGAGCAGTACTTC. The chain recombines TRBV6-6 with TRBJ2-7; a possible D gene is TRBD1 (6 bases). Germline V gene data show CDR1 as MNHNY and CDR2 as SVGAGI (reference sequence). The CDR3 extends over 13 amino acids. Between the trimmed V and J ends, which lost 10 bases and 3 bases, there was a span of 16 bases.

This clonotype was seen more than once but under ten times. The chain combines TRBV14 with TRBJ2-4; the D is unclear. Germline V gene lookup returns CDR1 SGHDN and CDR2 FVKESK. Trimming removed 0 bases from V and 0 bases from J, with 12 bases in between. The CDR3 runs to 17 residues. This CDR3 reads CASSQEVKGIAKNIQYF. The CDR3, as DNA: TGTGCCAGCAGCCAAGAAGTGAAGGGAATAGCCAAAAACATTCAGTACTTC.

This clonotype was seen only a few times. The J gene is TRBJ1-5, the V gene TRBV2, with D possibly being TRBD1 (5 bases). This CDR3 is built from 14 residues. CDR1 is SNHLY and CDR2 is FYNNEI in the germline V gene. Trimming took 3 bases from V and 2 from J, leaving 8 bases between them. The CDR3 reads CASSDREGNQPQHF. CDR3 bases: TGTGCCAGCAGTGACAGGGAAGGCAATCAGCCCCAGCATTTT.

In this sample, this clonotype turned up a few times. J is TRBJ1-4 and V is TRBV10-3; possible D gene TRBD1, 6 bases. The CDR3 spans 13 residues. The V gene lost 6 bases and the J gene lost 8 bases, with 13 bases spanning the gap. The V gene's germline CDR1 is ENHRY and CDR2 SYGVKD. For the CDR3, the DNA is TGTGCCATCAGCGGCAGGGGAGGCGAAAAACTGTTTTTT. As protein: CAISGRGGEKLFF.

The sample holds many counts of this clonotype. The chain combines TRBV9 with TRBJ1-6, with a tentative D call TRBD1 (5 bases). V shed 3 bases and J shed 0 bases, with 7 bases lying between them. The germline gives CDR1 SGDLS, CDR2 YYNGEE. This CDR3 has 15 amino acids. The DNA for the CDR3 is TGTGCCAGCAGCGGGGACGGCTCCTATAATTCACCCCTCCACTTT. Its protein is CASSGDGSYNSPLHF.

This clonotype was found many times. The rearrangement links TRBV7-8 to TRBJ2-7; 7 bases align to TRBD1. CDR1 is SGHVS and CDR2 is FQNEAQ in the germline V gene. Trimming took 2 bases from V and 2 from J; bases not matched to a gene: 9. The CDR3 is made up of 16 amino acids. Written as DNA, the CDR3 is TGTGCCAGCAGCTTACCGGACAGGACAAGGACCTACGAGCAGTACTTC. Translating it yields CASSLPDRTRTYEQYF.

This clonotype was detected many times. The J gene is TRBJ2-1, the V gene TRBV5-6; 8 bases fit TRBD2. The CDR3 length is 17 residues. The V segment lost 3 bases and the J segment 3 bases; nucleotides outside the gene matches: 11. Germline values: CDR1 SGHDT, CDR2 YYEEEE. Here the CDR3 reads CASSWTSGGDVYNEQFF. In DNA, the CDR3 is TGTGCCAGCAGCTGGACCAGCGGGGGTGACGTCTACAATGAGCAGTTCTTC.

By share of the sample, this clonotype is medium-sized. The chain joins TRBV7-8 to TRBJ2-3; D may be TRBD2 (5 bases). With 8 bases removed from V and 4 bases from J, the gap between germline ends came to 13 bases. The CDR3 consists of 13 residues. CDR1 and CDR2 from the germline V gene are SGHVS and FQNEAQ. Here the CDR3 DNA reads TGTGCCAGCCAAGCTTCGCGGGCAGATACGCAGTATTTT. This translates into CASQASRADTQYF.

This clonotype showed up many times. V gene TRBV19 combines with J gene TRBJ2-1, with D maybe TRBD2 (7 bases). The germline CDR1 and CDR2 sequences are LNHDA and SQIVND (reference sequence). Trimming pared 3 bases from V and 2 bases from J, leaving 11 bases between. CDR3 size: 15 residues. The CDR3 sequence: CASSIRGGTYNEQFF. CDR3 coding DNA: TGTGCCAGTAGTATTAGGGGGGGTACCTACAATGAGCAGTTCTTC.

This chain uses TRBV6-4 with TRBJ2-1, with D possibly being TRBD2 (6 bases). The germline V gene has CDR1 MRHNA and CDR2 SNTAGT. This CDR3 is 13 amino acids long. V gave up 10 bases and J gave up 7 bases, with 17 bases separating them. The CDR3 here is CAIPLRGSNEQFF. In DNA form, the CDR3 reads TGTGCCATCCCCTTACGGGGGTCAAATGAGCAGTTCTTC.

Notes on this clonotype: One base away lies a much larger clone, so this may be a sequencing read error. The J gene is TRBJ2-1, the V gene TRBV7-8; tentatively, D is TRBD2 (5 bases). The V end lost 5 bases, the J end lost 9 bases, and 14 bases lay between the germline ends. The CDR3 sequence is 13 residues long. Germline V gives CDR1 SGHVS, CDR2 FQNEAQ. The CDR3 protein is CASSTRGWGEQFF. The CDR3 bases are TGTGCCAGCAGCACTAGAGGGTGGGGTGAGCAGTTCTTC.

The chain uses TRBV5-1 and TRBJ1-4; D call uncertain. The length of the CDR3 is 16 residues. Germline CDR1 reads SGHRS; CDR2 reads YFSETQ. The V and J ends lost 4 bases and 0 bases respectively, with 13 bases between them. The CDR3 loop is CASSQAGAATNEKLFF. CDR3 coding DNA: TGCGCCAGCAGCCAGGCCGGAGCAGCAACTAATGAAAAACTGTTTTTT.

This clonotype was detected ten times or more. V is TRBV29-1 and J is TRBJ2-2; D gene uncertain. The CDR3 consists of 17 residues. Trimming took 3 bases from V and 0 from J, leaving 17 bases between them. Germline V gene lookup returns CDR1 SQVTM and CDR2 ANQGSEA. CDR3 amino acids: CSVEDPTEATNTGELFF. The CDR3 bases are TGCAGCGTTGAGGACCCCACAGAGGCGACGAACACCGGGGAGCTGTTTTTT.

The table lists this clonotype with a few counts. The chain couples TRBV3-1 to TRBJ1-4; D perhaps matches TRBD1 (5 bases). The germline V and J ends were trimmed by 0 bases and 6 bases, with 17 bases remaining between them. CDR3 length equals 17 residues. Germline V lookup: CDR1 LGHDT, CDR2 YNNKEL (reference sequence). The CDR3 DNA follows: TGTGCCAGCAGCCAAGAAAGCGGGGGTTACCGCGATGAAAAACTGTTTTTT. Its protein product is CASSQESGGYRDEKLFF.